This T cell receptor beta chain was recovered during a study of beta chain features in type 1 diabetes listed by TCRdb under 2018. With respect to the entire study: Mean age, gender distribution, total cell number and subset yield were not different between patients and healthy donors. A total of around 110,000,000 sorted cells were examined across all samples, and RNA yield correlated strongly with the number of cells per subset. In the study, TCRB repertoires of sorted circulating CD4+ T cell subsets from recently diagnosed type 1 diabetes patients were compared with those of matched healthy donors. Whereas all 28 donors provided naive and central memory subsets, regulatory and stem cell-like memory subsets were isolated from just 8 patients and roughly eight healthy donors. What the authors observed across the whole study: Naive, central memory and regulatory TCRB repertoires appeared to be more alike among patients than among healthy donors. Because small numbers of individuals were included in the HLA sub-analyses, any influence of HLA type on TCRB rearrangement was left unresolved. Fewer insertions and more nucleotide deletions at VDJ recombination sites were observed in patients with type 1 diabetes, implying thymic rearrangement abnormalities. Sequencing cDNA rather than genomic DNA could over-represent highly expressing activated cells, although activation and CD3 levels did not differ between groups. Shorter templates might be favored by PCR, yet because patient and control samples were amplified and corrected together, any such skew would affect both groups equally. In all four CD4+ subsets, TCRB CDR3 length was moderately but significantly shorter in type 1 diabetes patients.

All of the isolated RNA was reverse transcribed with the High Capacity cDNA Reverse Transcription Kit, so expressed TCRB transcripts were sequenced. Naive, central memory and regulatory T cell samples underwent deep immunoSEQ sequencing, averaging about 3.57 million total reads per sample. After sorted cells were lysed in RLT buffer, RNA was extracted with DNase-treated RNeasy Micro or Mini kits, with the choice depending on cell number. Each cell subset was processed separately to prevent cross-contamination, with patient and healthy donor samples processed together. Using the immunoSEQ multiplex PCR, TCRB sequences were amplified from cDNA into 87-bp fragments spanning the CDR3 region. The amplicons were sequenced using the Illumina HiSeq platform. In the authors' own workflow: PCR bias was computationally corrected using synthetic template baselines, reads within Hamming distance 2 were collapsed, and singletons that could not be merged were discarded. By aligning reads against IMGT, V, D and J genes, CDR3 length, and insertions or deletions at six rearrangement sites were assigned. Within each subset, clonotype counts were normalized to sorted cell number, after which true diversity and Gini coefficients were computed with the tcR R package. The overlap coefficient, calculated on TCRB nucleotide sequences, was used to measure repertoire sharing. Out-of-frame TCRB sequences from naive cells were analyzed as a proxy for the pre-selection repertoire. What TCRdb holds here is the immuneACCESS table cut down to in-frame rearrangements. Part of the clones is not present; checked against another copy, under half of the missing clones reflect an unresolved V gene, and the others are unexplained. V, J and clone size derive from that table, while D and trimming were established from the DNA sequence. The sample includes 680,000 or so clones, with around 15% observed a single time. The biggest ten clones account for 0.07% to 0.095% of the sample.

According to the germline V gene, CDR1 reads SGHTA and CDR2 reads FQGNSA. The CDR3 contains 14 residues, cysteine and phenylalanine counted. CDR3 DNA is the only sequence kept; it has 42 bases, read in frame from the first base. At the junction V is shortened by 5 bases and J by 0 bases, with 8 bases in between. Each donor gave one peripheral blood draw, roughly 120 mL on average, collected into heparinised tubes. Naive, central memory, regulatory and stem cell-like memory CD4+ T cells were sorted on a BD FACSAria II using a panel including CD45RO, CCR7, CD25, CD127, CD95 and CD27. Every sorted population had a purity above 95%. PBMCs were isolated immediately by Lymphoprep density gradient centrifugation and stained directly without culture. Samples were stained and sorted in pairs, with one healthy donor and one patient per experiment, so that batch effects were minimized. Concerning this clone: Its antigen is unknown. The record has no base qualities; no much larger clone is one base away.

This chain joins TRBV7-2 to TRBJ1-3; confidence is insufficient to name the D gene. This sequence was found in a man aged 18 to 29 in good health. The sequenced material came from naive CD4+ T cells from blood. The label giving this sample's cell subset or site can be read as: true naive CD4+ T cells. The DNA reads TGTGCCAGCAGCCCGACCAACTCTGGAAACACCATATATTTT. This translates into CASSPTNSGNTIYF.